This T cell receptor (beta chain) stems from a study of blood T cell repertoires in COVID-19. The CDR3 has 14 amino acids. Germline loops: CDR1 SGHNT, CDR2 YYREEE (reference sequence). With 0 bases removed from V and 7 bases from J, the gap between germline ends came to 11 bases. Profiled with immunoSEQ multiplex PCR; TCRdb holds only in-frame clones, not every one. The table includes about 140,000 clones, 81% detected once. Sequencing was carried out using peripheral blood. V is TRBV5-4 and J is TRBJ2-1; D remains ambiguous. The sequence was obtained from a human donor in a cohort sampled during active COVID-19. The CDR3 region is CASSLVVVSNEQFF. For the CDR3, the DNA is TGTGCCAGCAGCTTGGTTGTGGTTAGTAATGAGCAGTTCTTC.